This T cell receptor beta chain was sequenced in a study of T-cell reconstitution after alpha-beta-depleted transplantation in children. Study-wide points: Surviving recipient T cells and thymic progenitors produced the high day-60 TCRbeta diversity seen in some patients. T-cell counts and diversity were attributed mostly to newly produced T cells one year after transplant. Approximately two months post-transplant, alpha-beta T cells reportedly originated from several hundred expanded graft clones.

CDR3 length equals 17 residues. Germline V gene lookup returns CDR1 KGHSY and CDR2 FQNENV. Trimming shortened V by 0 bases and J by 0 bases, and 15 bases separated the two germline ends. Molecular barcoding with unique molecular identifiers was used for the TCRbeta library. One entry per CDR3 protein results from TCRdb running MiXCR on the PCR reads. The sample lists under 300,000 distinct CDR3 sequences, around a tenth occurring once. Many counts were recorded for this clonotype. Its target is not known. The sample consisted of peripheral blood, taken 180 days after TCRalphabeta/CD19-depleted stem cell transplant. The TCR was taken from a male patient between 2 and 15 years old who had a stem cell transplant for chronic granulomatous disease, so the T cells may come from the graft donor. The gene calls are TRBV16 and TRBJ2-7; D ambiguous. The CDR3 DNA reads TGTGCCAGCAGCCAATCATCGTCTGGACGCAACTCCTACGAGCAGTACTTC. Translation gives CASSQSSSGRNSYEQYF. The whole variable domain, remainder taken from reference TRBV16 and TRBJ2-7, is GEEVAQTPKHLVRGEGQKAKLYCAPIKGHSYVFWYQQVLKNEFKFLISFQNENVFDETGMPKERFSAKCLPNSPCSLEIQATKLEDSAVYFCASSQSSSGRNSYEQYFGPGTRLTVT.